This TCR beta chain stems from a study of blood T cell repertoires in COVID-19. Clones were sequenced by immunoSEQ multiplex PCR, and TCRdb holds only the in-frame ones, with some missing. The sample has more than 250,000 clones, around nine tenths seen once. The CDR3 covers 15 residues. The germline V gene encodes CDR1 SEHNR and CDR2 FQNEAQ (reference sequence). Trimming took 5 bases from V and 4 from J; bases not matched to a gene: 10. Across about two dozen US areas, participants ranged in age from 18 to 89 years. In assigning cohorts, the study relied on participant-reported clinical history. This TCR was sampled from a woman aged 18-29 years who had recovered from COVID-19. Sequencing used PBMCs or T cells enriched from blood (not recorded which). The rearrangement uses TRBV7-9 and TRBJ1-2; 7 bases align to TRBD1. The chain's CDR3 is CASSPGTELGYGYTF. CDR3 nucleotides: TGTGCCAGCAGCCCAGGGACAGAGCTAGGCTATGGCTACACCTTC.